The clone carrying this T cell receptor (beta chain) was detected once. Its antigen remains unidentified. The data originate from a study of CD8+ T cells in alopecia areata. Study details: Treated patients received severity scores based on the percentage of scalp area affected.

Extraction and reverse transcription of RNA yielded cDNA as the sequencing template. Here immunoSEQ multiplex PCR was the method, and the copy in TCRdb shows in-frame clones only, minus some. Among about 210,000 clones, 50% to 60% were seen once, and the ten largest hold approximately 1.4%. General study results and limits: Scalp specimens additionally yield sequences from normal skin's resident alphabeta T cells.

Germline V gives CDR1 MNHNS, CDR2 SASEGT. The CDR3 is 17 amino acids. V lost 0 bases and J 5 bases, leaving 19 bases between the germline ends. Treatment indicated: oral pan-JAK inhibitor, 5-10 mg twice daily. The sequence came from a human donor with alopecia areata. Sequencing used CD4+ T cells sorted from blood, obtained at week 4, from a patient treated with tofacitinib. V and J are TRBV6-1 and TRBJ1-2; the D is unclear. CDR3 nucleotide sequence: TGTGCCAGCAGTGAAGCGGGTTCCCCACTCCAATCGTATGGCTACACCTTC. Its protein product is CASSEAGSPLQSYGYTF.